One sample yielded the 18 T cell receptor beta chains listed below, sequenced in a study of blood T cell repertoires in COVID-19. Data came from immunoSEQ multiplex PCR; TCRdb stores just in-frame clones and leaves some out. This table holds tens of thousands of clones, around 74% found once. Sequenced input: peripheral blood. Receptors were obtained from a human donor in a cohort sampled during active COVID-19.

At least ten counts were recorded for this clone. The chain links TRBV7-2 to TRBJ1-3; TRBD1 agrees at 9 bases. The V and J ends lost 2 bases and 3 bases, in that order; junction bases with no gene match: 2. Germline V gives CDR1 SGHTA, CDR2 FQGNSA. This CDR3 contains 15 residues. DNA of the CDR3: TGTGCCAGCAGCTTATTGGGACAGGGTGGAAACACCATATATTTT. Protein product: CASSLLGQGGNTIYF.

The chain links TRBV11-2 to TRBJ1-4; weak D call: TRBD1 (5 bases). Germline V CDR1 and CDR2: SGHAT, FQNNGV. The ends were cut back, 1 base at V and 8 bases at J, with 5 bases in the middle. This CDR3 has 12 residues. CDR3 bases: TGTGCCAGCAGCTTAGCAGGGGAAAAACTGTTTTTT. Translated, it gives CASSLAGEKLFF.

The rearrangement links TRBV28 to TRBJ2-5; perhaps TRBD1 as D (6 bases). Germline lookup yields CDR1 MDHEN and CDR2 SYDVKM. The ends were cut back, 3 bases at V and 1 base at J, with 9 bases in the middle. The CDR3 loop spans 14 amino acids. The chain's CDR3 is CASSFGQSQETQYF. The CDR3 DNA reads TGTGCCAGCAGTTTCGGACAGTCCCAAGAGACCCAGTACTTC.

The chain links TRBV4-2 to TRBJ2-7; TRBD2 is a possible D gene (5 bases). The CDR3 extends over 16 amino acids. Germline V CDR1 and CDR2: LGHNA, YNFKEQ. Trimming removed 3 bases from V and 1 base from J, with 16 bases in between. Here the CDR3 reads CASSQSGSRISYEQYF. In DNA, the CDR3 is TGTGCCAGCAGCCAGTCTGGGAGCAGAATTTCCTACGAGCAGTACTTC.

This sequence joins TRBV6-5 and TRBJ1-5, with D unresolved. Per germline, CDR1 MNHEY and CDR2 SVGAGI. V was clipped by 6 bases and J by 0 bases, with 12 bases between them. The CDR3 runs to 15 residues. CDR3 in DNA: TGTGCCAGCAGAATGACACCCCATAGCAATCAGCCCCAGCATTTT. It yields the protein CASRMTPHSNQPQHF.

In nucleotides, the CDR3 is TGCGCCAGCAGCTTAACCGACAGGACCAGCTCCTATAATTCACCCCTCCACTTT. Translated: CASSLTDRTSSYNSPLHF. This chain links TRBV5-1 with TRBJ1-6; D is possibly TRBD1 (6 bases). V dropped 2 bases and J dropped 0 bases, with 15 bases sitting between them. Looked up from germline, CDR1 is SGHRS and CDR2 is YFSETQ. The CDR3 contains 18 residues.

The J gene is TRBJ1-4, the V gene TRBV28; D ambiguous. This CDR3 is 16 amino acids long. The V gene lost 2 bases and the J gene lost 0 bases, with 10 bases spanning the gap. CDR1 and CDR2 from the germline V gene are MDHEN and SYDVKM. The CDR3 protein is CASSLGTVATNEKLFF. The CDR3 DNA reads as TGTGCCAGCAGTTTAGGTACGGTTGCAACTAATGAAAAACTGTTTTTT.

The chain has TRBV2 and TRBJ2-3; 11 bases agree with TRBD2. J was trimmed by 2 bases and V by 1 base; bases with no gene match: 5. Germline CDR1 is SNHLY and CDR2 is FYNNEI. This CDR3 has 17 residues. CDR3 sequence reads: CASSEGASGGFTDTQYF. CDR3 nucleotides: TGTGCCAGCAGTGAAGGCGCTAGCGGGGGGTTCACAGATACGCAGTATTTT.

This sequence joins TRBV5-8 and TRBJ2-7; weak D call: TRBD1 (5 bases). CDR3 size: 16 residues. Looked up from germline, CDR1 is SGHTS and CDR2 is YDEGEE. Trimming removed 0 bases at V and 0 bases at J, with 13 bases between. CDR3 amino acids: CASSLDTGHNSYEQYF. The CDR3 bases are TGTGCCAGCAGCTTGGATACTGGACATAACTCCTACGAGCAGTACTTC.

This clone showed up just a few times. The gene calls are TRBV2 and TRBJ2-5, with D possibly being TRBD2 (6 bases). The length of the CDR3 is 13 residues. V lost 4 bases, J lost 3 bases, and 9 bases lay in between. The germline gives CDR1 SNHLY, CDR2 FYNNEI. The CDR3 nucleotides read TGTGCCAGCAGTGCACGGAGGGAAGAGACCCAGTACTTC. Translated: CASSARREETQYF.

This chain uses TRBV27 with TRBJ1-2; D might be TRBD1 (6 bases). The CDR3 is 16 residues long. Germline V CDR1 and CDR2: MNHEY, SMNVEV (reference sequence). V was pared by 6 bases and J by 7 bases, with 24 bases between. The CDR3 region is CASSLKGGHRASGYTF. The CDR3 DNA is TGTGCCAGCAGCCTAAAGGGGGGGCACAGGGCCTCTGGCTACACCTTC.

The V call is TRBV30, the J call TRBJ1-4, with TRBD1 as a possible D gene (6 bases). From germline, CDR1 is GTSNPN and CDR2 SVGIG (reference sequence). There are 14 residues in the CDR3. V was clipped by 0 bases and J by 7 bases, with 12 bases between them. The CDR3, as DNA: TGTGCCTGGAGTGTAAGGCAGGGGCTTGAAAAACTGTTTTTT. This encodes CAWSVRQGLEKLFF.

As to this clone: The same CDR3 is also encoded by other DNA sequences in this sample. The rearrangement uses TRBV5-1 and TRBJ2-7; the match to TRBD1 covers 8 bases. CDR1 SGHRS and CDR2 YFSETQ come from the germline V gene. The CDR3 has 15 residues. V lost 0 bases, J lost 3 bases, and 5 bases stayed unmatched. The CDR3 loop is CASSLGGQGFYEQYF. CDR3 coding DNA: TGCGCCAGCAGCTTGGGAGGACAGGGATTCTACGAGCAGTACTTC.

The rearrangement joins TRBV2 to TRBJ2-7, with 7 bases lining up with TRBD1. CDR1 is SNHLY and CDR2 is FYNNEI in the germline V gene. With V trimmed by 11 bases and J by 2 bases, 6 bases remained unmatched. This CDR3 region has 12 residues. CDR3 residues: CAGGQSAYEQYF. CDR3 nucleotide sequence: TGTGCCGGGGGACAGTCCGCCTACGAGCAGTACTTC.

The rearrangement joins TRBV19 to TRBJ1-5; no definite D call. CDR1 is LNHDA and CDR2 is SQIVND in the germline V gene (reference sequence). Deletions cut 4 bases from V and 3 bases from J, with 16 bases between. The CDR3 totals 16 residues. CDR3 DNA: TGTGCCAGTAGTACTCCAGGTGGCCCTAACAATCAGCCCCAGCATTTT. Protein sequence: CASSTPGGPNNQPQHF. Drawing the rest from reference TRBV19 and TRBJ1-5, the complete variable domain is DGGITQSPKYLFRKEGQNVTLSCEQNLNHDAMYWYRQDPGQGLRLIYYSQIVNDFQKGDIAEGYSVSREKKESFPLTVTSAQKNPTAFYLCASSTPGGPNNQPQHFGDGTRLSIL.

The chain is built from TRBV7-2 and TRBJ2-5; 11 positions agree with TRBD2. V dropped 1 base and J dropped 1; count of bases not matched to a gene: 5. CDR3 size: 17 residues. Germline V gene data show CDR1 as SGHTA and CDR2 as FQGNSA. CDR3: CASSLVAGGWSQETQYF. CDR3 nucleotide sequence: TGTGCCAGCAGCTTAGTAGCGGGGGGGTGGAGCCAAGAGACCCAGTACTTC.

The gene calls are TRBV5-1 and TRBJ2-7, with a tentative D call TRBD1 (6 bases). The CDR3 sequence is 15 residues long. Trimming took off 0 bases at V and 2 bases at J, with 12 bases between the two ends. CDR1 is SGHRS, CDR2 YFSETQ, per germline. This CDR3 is CASSLVLDRAYEQYF. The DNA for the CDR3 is TGCGCCAGCAGCTTGGTACTGGACAGAGCCTACGAGCAGTACTTC. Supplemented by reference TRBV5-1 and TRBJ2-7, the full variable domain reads KAGVTQTPRYLIKTRGQQVTLSCSPISGHRSVSWYQQTPGQGLQFLFEYFSETQRNKGNFPGRFSGRQFSNSRSEMNVSTLELGDSALYLCASSLVLDRAYEQYFGPGTRLTVT.

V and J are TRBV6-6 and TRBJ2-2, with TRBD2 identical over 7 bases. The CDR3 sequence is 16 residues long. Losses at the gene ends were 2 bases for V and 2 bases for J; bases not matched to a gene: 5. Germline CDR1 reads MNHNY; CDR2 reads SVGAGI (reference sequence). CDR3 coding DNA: TGTGCCAGCAGTTACAACGCGGGGGTTAACACCGGGGAGCTGTTTTTT. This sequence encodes CASSYNAGVNTGELFF.